This T cell receptor (beta chain) was profiled in a study of shared clonotypes between healthy human individuals. Study-wide context: CD8 memory received one plate per donor, CD8 naive two, CD4 memory three and CD4 naive three. The study, taken as a whole, reports: The naive CD4 repertoires of a handful of donors were compared, and around 4.9% of clonotypes were shared. Naive subsets generally exceeded memory subsets in estimated richness.

As regards this clone: Its matching antigen is unknown. Within the sample, other DNA sequences also encode this same CDR3.

Trimming stripped 6 bases from V and 3 bases from J, with 5 bases between. The CDR3 extends over 11 amino acids. The germline CDR1 and CDR2 sequences are MDHEN and SYDVKM. Here immunoSEQ multiplex PCR was the method, and the copy in TCRdb shows in-frame clones only, minus some. The sample includes about 1 million clones, approximately 78% of them seen just once. CD4+ cell separation produced CD45RA+ naive and CD45RA-negative memory subsets. Input material: memory CD4+ T cells from PBMCs. Subset: CD45RA-negative fraction. The source is a man younger than 30 in good health. Some clones in this sample may be carry-over from other donors' samples. The rearrangement links TRBV28 to TRBJ2-5; D is undetermined. The CDR3 nucleotides read TGTGCCAGCAGCCTCGAAGAGACCCAGTACTTC. Its protein is CASSLEETQYF.